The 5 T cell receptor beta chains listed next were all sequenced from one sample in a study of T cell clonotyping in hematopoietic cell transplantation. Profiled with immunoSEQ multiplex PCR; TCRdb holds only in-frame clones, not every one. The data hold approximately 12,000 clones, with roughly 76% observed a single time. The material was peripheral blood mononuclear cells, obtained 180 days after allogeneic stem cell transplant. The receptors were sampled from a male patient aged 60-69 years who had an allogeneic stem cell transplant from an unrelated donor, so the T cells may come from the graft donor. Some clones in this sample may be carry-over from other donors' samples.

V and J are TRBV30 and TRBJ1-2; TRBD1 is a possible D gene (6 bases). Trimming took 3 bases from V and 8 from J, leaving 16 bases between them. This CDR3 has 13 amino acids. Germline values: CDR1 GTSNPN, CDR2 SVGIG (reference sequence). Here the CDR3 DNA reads TGTGCCTGGAGGGAAAGGGGGGAGAGGGGCTACACCTTC. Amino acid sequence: CAWRERGERGYTF.

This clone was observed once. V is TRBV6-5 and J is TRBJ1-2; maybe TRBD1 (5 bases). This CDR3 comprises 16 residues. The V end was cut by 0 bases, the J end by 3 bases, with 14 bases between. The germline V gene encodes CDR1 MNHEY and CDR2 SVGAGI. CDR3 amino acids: CASSYSLGDPYYGYTF. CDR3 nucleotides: TGTGCCAGCAGTTACTCGTTAGGGGACCCCTACTATGGCTACACCTTC.

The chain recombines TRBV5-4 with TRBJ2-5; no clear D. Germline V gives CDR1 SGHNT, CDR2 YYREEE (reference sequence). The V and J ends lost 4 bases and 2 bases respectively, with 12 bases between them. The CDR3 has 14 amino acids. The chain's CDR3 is CASSVGHGQETQYF. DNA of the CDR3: TGTGCCAGCAGCGTGGGCCATGGGCAAGAGACCCAGTACTTC.

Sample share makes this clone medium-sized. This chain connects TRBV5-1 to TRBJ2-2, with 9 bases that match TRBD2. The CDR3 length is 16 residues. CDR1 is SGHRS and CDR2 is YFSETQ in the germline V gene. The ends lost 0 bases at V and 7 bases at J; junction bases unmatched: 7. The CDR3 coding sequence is TGCGCCAGCAGCTTGGACGGCGGGGGGGAGTACGGGGAGCTGTTTTTT. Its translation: CASSLDGGGEYGELFF. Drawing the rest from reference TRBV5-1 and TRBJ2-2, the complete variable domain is KAGVTQTPRYLIKTRGQQVTLSCSPISGHRSVSWYQQTPGQGLQFLFEYFSETQRNKGNFPGRFSGRQFSNSRSEMNVSTLELGDSALYLCASSLDGGGEYGELFFGEGSRLTVL.

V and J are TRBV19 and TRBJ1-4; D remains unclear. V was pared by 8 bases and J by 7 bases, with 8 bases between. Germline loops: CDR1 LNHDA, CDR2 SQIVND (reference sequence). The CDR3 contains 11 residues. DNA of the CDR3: TGTGCCAGTTGGGGTGGTGAAAAACTGTTTTTT. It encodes CASWGGEKLFF.